The present T cell receptor (beta chain) was sequenced within a study of T cell clonality in common variable immunodeficiency. The method was immunoSEQ multiplex PCR; TCRdb's version includes in-frame clones alone and lacks a portion of them. Observed in the sample are about 81,000 clones, none of them singletons. This clone was seen many times. Its target is unknown. The CDR3 end lies 3 residues beyond the end of the read and is filled in from the germline J gene. Study-level points and caveats: Reportedly, TCR beta sequences from common variable immunodeficiency showed fewer deletions and N-nucleotide insertions. Compared with healthy controls, CVID subjects showed increased TCRbeta clonality, mostly in about a third.

V was pared by 1 base and J by 3 bases, with 10 bases between. CDR1 is LNHDA and CDR2 is SQIVND in the germline V gene (reference sequence). This CDR3 contains 15 residues. Donors gave roughly 5 to 8 ml heparinized peripheral whole blood. The chain links TRBV19 to TRBJ2-1; D is perhaps TRBD2 (6 bases). The sequence was obtained from a person between 18 and 69 years old in good health. Sequences were obtained from peripheral blood mononuclear cells. CDR3 DNA (partial): TGTGCCAGTAGTATAGTAAGGGACTTCTACAATGAG. Translating it yields CASSIVRDFYNE. The CDR3 in its entirety is CASSIVRDFYNEQFF.